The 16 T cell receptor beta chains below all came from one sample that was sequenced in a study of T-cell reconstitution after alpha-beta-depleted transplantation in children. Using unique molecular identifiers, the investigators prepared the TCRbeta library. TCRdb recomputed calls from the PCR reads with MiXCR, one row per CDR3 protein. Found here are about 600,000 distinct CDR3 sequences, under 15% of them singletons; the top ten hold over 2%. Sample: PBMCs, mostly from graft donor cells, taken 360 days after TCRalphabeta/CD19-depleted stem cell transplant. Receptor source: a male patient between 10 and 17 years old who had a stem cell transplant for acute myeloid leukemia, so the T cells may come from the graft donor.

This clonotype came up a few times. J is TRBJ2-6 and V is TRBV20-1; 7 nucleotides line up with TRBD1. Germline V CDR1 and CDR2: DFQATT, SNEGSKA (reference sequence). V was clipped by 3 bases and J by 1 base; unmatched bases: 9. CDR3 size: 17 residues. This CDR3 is CSASMGQILSGANVLTF. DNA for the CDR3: TGCAGTGCTAGTATGGGACAGATATTGTCTGGGGCCAACGTCCTGACTTTC.

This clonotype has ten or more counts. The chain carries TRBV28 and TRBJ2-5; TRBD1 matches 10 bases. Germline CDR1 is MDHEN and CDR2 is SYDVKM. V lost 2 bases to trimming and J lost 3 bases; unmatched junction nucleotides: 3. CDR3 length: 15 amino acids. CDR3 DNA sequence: TGTGCCAGCAGTTTAAAGACAGGGGGCGAAGAGACCCAGTACTTC. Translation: CASSLKTGGEETQYF.

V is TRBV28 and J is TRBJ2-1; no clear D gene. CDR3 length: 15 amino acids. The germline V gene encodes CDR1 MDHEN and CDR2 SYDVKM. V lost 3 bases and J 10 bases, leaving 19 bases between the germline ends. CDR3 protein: CASSLATAPVAEQFF. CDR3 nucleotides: TGTGCCAGCAGTTTGGCAACGGCGCCGGTGGCAGAGCAGTTCTTC. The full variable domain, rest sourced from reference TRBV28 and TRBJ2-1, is DVKVTQSSRYLVKRTGEKVFLECVQDMDHENMFWYRQDPGLGLRLIYFSYDVKMKEKGDIPEGYSVSREKKERFSLILESASTNQTSMYLCASSLATAPVAEQFFGPGTRLTVL.

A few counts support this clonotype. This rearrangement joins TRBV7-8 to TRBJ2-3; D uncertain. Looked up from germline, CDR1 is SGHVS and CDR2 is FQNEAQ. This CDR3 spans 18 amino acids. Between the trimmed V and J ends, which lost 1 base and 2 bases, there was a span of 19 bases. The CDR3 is CASSLGVTYSPLTDTQYF. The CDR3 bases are TGTGCCAGCAGCTTAGGGGTGACATACTCGCCCCTCACAGATACGCAGTATTTT.

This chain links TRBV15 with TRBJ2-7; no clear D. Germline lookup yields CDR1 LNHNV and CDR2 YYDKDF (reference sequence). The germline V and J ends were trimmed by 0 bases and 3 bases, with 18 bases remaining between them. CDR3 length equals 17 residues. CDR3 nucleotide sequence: TGTGCCACCAGCAGAGATTCAATATTTACGGTCGACTACGAGCAGTACTTC. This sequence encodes CATSRDSIFTVDYEQYF.

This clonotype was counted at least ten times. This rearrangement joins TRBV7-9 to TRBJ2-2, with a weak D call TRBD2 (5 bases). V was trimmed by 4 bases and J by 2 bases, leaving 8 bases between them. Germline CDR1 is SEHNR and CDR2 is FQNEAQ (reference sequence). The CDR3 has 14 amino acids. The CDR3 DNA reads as TGTGCCAGCAGCTCGGGATTAAACACCGGGGAGCTGTTTTTT. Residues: CASSSGLNTGELFF. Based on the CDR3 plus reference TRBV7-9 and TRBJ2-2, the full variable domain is DTGVSQNPRHKITKRGQNVTFRCDPISEHNRLYWYRQTLGQGPEFLTYFQNEAQLEKSRLLSDRFSAERPKGSFSTLEIQRTEQGDSAMYLCASSSGLNTGELFFGEGSRLTVL.

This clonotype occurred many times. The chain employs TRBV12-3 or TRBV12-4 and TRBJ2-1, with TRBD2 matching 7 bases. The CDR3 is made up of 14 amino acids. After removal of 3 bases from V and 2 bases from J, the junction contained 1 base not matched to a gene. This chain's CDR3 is CASSFSGTYNEQFF. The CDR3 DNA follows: TGTGCCAGCAGTTTCAGCGGGACCTACAATGAGCAGTTCTTC.

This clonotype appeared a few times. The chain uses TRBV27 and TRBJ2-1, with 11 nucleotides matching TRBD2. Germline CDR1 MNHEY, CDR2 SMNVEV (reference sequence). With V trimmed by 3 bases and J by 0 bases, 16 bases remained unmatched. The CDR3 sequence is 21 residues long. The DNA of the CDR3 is TGTGCCAGCAGTTTCCTACAAATAGCGGGAGGGCGACGGAGCTCCTACAATGAGCAGTTCTTC. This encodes CASSFLQIAGGRRSSYNEQFF.

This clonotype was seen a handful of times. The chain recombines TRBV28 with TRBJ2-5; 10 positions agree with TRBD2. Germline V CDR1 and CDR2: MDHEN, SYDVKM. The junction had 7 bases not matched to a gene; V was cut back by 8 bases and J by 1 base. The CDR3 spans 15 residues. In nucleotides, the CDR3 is TGTGCCAGCGGCGGACTAGCGGTCCTCCAAGAGACCCAGTACTTC. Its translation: CASGGLAVLQETQYF.

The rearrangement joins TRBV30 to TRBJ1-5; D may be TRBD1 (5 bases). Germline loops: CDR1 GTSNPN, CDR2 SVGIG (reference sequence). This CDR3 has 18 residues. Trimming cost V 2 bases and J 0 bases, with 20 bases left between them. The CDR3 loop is CAWSSSRTSIYSNQPQHF. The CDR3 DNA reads TGTGCCTGGAGTTCAAGTAGGACATCGATTTATAGCAATCAGCCCCAGCATTTT.

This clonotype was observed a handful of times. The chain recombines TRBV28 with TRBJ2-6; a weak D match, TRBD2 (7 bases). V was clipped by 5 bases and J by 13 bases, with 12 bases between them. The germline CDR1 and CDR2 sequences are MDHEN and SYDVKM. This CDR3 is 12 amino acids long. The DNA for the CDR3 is TGTGCCAGCAGTCCGGGGGGCAGAGTCCTGACTTTC. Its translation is CASSPGGRVLTF.

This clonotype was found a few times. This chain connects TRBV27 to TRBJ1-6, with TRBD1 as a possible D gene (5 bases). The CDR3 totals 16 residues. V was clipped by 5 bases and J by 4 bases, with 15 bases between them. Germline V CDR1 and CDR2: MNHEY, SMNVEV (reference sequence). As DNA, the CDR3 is TGTGCCAGCAGTCCCCCGACGTGGGGGTATAATTCACCCCTCCACTTT. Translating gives CASSPPTWGYNSPLHF.

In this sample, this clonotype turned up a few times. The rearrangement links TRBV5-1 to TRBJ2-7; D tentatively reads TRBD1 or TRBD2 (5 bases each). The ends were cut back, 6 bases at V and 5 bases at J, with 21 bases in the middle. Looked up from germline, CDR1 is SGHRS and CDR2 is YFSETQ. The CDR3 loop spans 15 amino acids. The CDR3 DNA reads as TGCGCCAGCACTCTAAACCGGGACCTCTACGACGAGCAGTACTTC. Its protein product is CASTLNRDLYDEQYF.

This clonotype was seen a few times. CDR3 nucleotide sequence: TGCAGTGCTTGGGGGACTCCTGAGCAGTTCTTC. Translating gives CSAWGTPEQFF. V and J are TRBV20-1 and TRBJ2-1; TRBD2 is a possible D gene (6 bases). V lost 5 bases and J lost 9, with 11 bases in between. Germline CDR1 and CDR2: DFQATT and SNEGSKA (reference sequence). The CDR3 has 11 residues.

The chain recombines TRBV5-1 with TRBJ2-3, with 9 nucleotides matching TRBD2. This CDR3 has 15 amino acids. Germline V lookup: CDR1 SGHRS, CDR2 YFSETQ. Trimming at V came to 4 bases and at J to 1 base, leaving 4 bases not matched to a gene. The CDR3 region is CASSRGGVGTDTQYF. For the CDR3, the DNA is TGCGCCAGCAGCCGCGGGGGGGTTGGCACAGATACGCAGTATTTT.

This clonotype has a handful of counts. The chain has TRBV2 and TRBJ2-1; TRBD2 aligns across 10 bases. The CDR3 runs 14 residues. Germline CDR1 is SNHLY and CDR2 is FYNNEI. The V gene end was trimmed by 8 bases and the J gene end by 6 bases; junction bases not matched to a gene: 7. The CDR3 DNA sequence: TGTGCCAGCCCAAAACTAGCGGGGATCAATGAGCAGTTCTTC. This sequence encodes CASPKLAGINEQFF.